These T cell receptor beta chains were read from a single sample in a study of blood T cell repertoires in COVID-19. Sequencing was performed with immunoSEQ multiplex PCR; in TCRdb, only in-frame clones are kept and a portion is missing. This sample has fewer than 130,000 clones, with 70% to 90% found just once. Sequences were obtained from peripheral blood. The receptors were sampled from a human donor in a cohort sampled during active COVID-19. Each CDR3 is given with its conserved first and last residue. The D gene is left open where the match is weak. Size is omitted from some rows. Given values are once, few, many or a class for expanded clones.

TRBJ2-1,NA,TRBD2,TRBV19,CASSLTSYPYNEQFF,TGTGCCAGTAGTCTGACTAGCTACCCCTACAATGAGCAGTTCTTC
TRBJ2-7,NA,NA,TRBV5-8,CASSFQSEQYF,TGTGCCAGCAGCTTCCAGTCCGAGCAGTACTTC
TRBJ1-1,NA,NA,TRBV7-2,CASSLIVSVLNTEAFF,TGTGCCAGCAGCTTAATTGTATCAGTGTTGAACACTGAAGCTTTCTTT
TRBJ2-6,NA,NA,TRBV6-5,CASSRGGGANVLTF,TGTGCCAGCAGCAGGGGTGGTGGGGCCAACGTCCTGACTTTC
TRBJ1-1,NA,NA,TRBV25-1,CASSRMNTEAFF,TGTGCCAGCAGCAGGATGAACACTGAAGCTTTCTTT
TRBJ2-1,NA,TRBD1,TRBV5-1,CASSLGPPGTGNEQFF,TGCGCCAGCAGCTTGGGGCCCCCCGGGACAGGCAATGAGCAGTTCTTC
TRBJ2-2,NA,NA,TRBV29-1,CSAVPVGRDGRNTGELFF,TGCAGCGCCGTCCCGGTGGGGCGGGACGGAAGGAACACCGGGGAGCTGTTTTTT
TRBJ2-1,NA,TRBD2,TRBV30,CAWSGLAGNEQFF,TGTGCCTGGAGTGGACTAGCGGGTAATGAGCAGTTCTTC
TRBJ2-1,NA,TRBD2,TRBV19,CASTRGLADSYNEQFF,TGTGCCAGTACCCGGGGACTAGCGGACTCCTACAATGAGCAGTTCTTC
TRBJ2-7,NA,TRBD2,TRBV7-9,CASSLGLPGRGEQYF,TGTGCCAGCAGCTTAGGTCTCCCCGGGAGGGGCGAGCAGTACTTC
TRBJ2-7,NA,NA,TRBV19,CASSIVDGIRGLFDEQYF,TGTGCCAGTAGTATAGTGGACGGCATAAGGGGCCTCTTCGACGAGCAGTACTTC
TRBJ2-2,NA,TRBD2,TRBV13,CASSLRAGGFGVTGELFF,TGTGCCAGCAGCTTAAGAGCGGGAGGGTTTGGAGTCACCGGGGAGCTGTTTTTT
TRBJ2-5,many,TRBD2,TRBV27,CASSFGLAQETQYF,TGTGCCAGCAGTTTCGGACTAGCACAAGAGACCCAGTACTTC
TRBJ2-1,NA,TRBD2,TRBV9,CASSVSPKPAGAPYNEQFF,TGTGCCAGCAGCGTATCCCCCAAGCCGGCGGGAGCCCCCTACAATGAGCAGTTCTTC
TRBJ1-5,NA,NA,TRBV20-1,CSASVGLSNQPQHF,TGCAGTGCTAGTGTTGGGCTGAGCAATCAGCCCCAGCATTTT
TRBJ2-5,NA,TRBD2,TRBV15,CATSRATSGGEETQYF,TGTGCCACCAGCAGAGCAACTAGCGGAGGGGAAGAGACCCAGTACTTC
TRBJ1-2,NA,NA,TRBV7-2,CASSLSSGVQGYGYTF,TGTGCCAGCAGCTTATCCTCCGGGGTACAGGGCTATGGCTACACCTTC
TRBJ2-7,NA,TRBD1,TRBV28,CASRLSGTGNYEQYF,TGTGCCAGCAGGCTCTCCGGGACAGGGAATTACGAGCAGTACTTC
TRBJ2-3,once,TRBD1,TRBV9,CASSVERRLRGTQYF,TGTGCCAGCAGCGTAGAGCGGCGACTCAGGGGGACGCAGTATTTT
TRBJ2-5,NA,TRBD1,TRBV5-1,CASSFFPGQGEETQYF,TGCGCCAGCAGCTTTTTTCCGGGACAGGGTGAAGAGACCCAGTACTTC
TRBJ1-2,NA,NA,TRBV19,CASSITAGNYGYTF,TGTGCCAGTAGTATAACGGCGGGCAACTATGGCTACACCTTC
TRBJ1-2,NA,NA,TRBV25-1,CASSMTRGALPLGYTF,TGTGCCAGCAGCATGACACGGGGGGCGCTTCCCCTTGGCTACACCTTC
TRBJ2-1,NA,TRBD2,TRBV18,CASSQGRTPGGGQFF,TGTGCCAGCTCACAAGGACGGACACCAGGCGGGGGGCAGTTCTTC
TRBJ2-7,NA,TRBD1,TRBV6-5,CASTEFAGGEQYF,TGTGCCAGCACCGAATTTGCAGGGGGCGAGCAGTACTTC
TRBJ1-2,NA,NA,TRBV5-1,CASSLAGTNYGYTF,TGCGCCAGCAGCTTGGCGGGTACCAACTATGGCTACACCTTC
TRBJ1-1,NA,NA,TRBV12-3/TRBV12-4,CASSLKGDTEAFF,TGTGCCAGCAGTTTGAAGGGGGACACTGAAGCTTTCTTT
TRBJ2-2,NA,NA,TRBV7-3,CASSLQSLGNTGELFF,TGTGCCAGCAGCTTGCAGTCACTAGGGAACACCGGGGAGCTGTTTTTT
TRBJ2-5,NA,NA,TRBV7-3,CASSGGARETQYF,TGTGCCAGCTCCGGAGGGGCCCGGGAGACCCAGTACTTC
TRBJ2-7,NA,NA,TRBV11-2,CASSLGLRGHPYEQYF,TGTGCCAGCAGCTTAGGTCTTCGGGGACACCCCTACGAGCAGTACTTC
TRBJ2-2,once,TRBD2,TRBV7-2,CASSLGSGGGELFF,TGTGCCAGCAGCTTAGGTTCGGGGGGCGGGGAGCTGTTTTTT
TRBJ1-2,NA,NA,TRBV20-1,CSASRRGRSTGGYTF,TGCAGTGCTAGTCGGAGGGGCAGGTCGACTGGTGGCTACACCTTC
TRBJ1-2,NA,NA,TRBV5-1,CASSIEGMAGYTF,TGCGCCAGCAGCATAGAGGGTATGGCCGGCTACACCTTC
TRBJ2-1,few,TRBD1,TRBV6-5,CASTAEGTGYNEQFF,TGTGCCAGCACTGCGGAGGGGACAGGATACAATGAGCAGTTCTTC
TRBJ1-3,NA,TRBD1,TRBV6-5,CASKRQGGSGNTIYF,TGTGCCAGCAAACGTCAGGGGGGTTCGGGAAACACCATATATTTT
TRBJ1-5,NA,TRBD1,TRBV2,CASSQRTGGQPQHF,TGTGCCAGCAGTCAACGGACAGGGGGTCAGCCCCAGCATTTT
TRBJ1-5,NA,NA,TRBV6-5,CASGWEVRQPQHF,TGTGCCAGCGGGTGGGAGGTGCGGCAGCCCCAGCATTTT
TRBJ1-1,NA,NA,TRBV3-1/TRBV3-2,CASSQRLTGRATEAFF,TGTGCCAGCAGCCAAAGGCTCACAGGGAGGGCCACTGAAGCTTTCTTT
TRBJ2-7,NA,TRBD2,TRBV7-6,CASSRRTSGAKSYEQYF,TGTGCCAGCAGCCGACGGACTAGCGGGGCGAAATCCTACGAGCAGTACTTC
TRBJ2-3,NA,TRBD1,TRBV2,CASNRQGAYTDTQYF,TGTGCCAGCAATCGACAGGGGGCCTACACAGATACGCAGTATTTT
TRBJ2-7,NA,NA,TRBV27,CASSLMGSSYEQYF,TGTGCCAGCAGTTTAATGGGGAGCTCCTACGAGCAGTACTTC
TRBJ1-1,NA,TRBD1,TRBV7-9,CASRTDRGVNTEAFF,TGTGCCAGCAGAACGGACAGGGGAGTGAACACTGAAGCTTTCTTT
TRBJ1-1,NA,TRBD1,TRBV5-5,CASSLAGTGVAAFF,TGTGCCAGCAGTCTTGCCGGGACAGGGGTTGCAGCTTTCTTT